What follows are 12 T cell receptor beta chains derived from one specimen sequenced in a study of Ad26.COV2.S vaccination and SARS-CoV-2 variants. Treatment specified: roughly 18 received Ad26.COV2.S at low or high dose, single or two shots; several received placebo; per-sample allocation not given. Repertoires come from day 63 after the first vaccine or placebo injection. The method was immunoSEQ multiplex PCR; TCRdb's version includes in-frame clones alone and lacks a portion of them. Among about 320,000 clones listed, 90% were seen once. The sequences come from peripheral blood, collected in a trial of Ad26.COV2.S vaccine versus placebo. The receptors here all came from a person aged 18-65 years who received the Ad26.COV2.S COVID-19 vaccine or a placebo.

V is TRBV5-3 and J is TRBJ2-5; a possible D gene is TRBD2 (7 bases). TRBV5-3 is annotated as an ORF whose role is uncertain. V was trimmed by 8 bases and J by 3 bases, leaving 20 bases between them. CDR3 length equals 15 residues. CDR3 sequence: CARGGWGGREETQYF. CDR3 DNA: TGTGCCAGGGGAGGTTGGGGGGGCCGAGAAGAGACCCAGTACTTC.

This clone occurred once. The sample has other DNA sequences that encode this CDR3 too. The chain is built from TRBV5-1 and TRBJ1-4, with D uncertain. This CDR3 region has 15 residues. Germline V gene lookup returns CDR1 SGHRS and CDR2 YFSETQ. Trimming removed 0 bases from V and 0 bases from J, with 6 bases in between. The DNA for the CDR3 is TGCGCCAGCAGCTTGGCCCGTGCAACTAATGAAAAACTGTTTTTT. This sequence encodes CASSLARATNEKLFF.

The chain has TRBV9 and TRBJ2-1, with D unresolved. Trimming stripped 4 bases from V and 8 bases from J, with 19 bases between. CDR1 and CDR2 (germline): SGDLS, YYNGEE. This CDR3 spans 15 amino acids. CDR3: CASSPQVGYGYEQFF. In DNA form, the CDR3 reads TGTGCCAGCAGCCCCCAGGTGGGGTACGGGTATGAGCAGTTCTTC.

The chain is built from TRBV5-6 and TRBJ2-1; 8 bases are shared with TRBD2. The CDR3 is 15 amino acids. Unmatched junction bases numbered 4, after V lost 0 bases and J lost 5 bases. Germline CDR1 reads SGHDT; CDR2 reads YYEEEE. The CDR3: CASSLVAGGHNEQFF. The DNA of the CDR3 is TGTGCCAGCAGCTTGGTTGCGGGAGGCCACAATGAGCAGTTCTTC. Using reference TRBV5-6 and TRBJ2-1 for the parts outside the CDR3, the full variable domain is DAGVTQSPTHLIKTRGQQVTLRCSPKSGHDTVSWYQQALGQGPQFIFQYYEEEERQRGNFPDRFSGHQFPNYSSELNVNALLLGDSALYLCASSLVAGGHNEQFFGPGTRLTVL.

The gene calls are TRBV12-5 and TRBJ2-3, with 7 bases lining up with TRBD1. This CDR3 is built from 15 residues. V trimming: 5 bases; J trimming: 3 bases; junction bases outside the gene matches: 8. Germline V gene lookup returns CDR1 LGHNT and CDR2 FRNRAP. CDR3 amino acids: CASGPRQGRTDTQYF. The CDR3 nucleotides read TGTGCTAGTGGTCCCAGACAGGGAAGGACAGATACGCAGTATTTT.

Details on this clone: Other DNA sequences within the sample encode an identical CDR3. This chain links TRBV5-1 with TRBJ1-6, with 7 bases that match TRBD1. The germline V gene encodes CDR1 SGHRS and CDR2 YFSETQ. The CDR3 length is 14 residues. The V and J ends lost 0 bases and 9 bases, in that order; junction bases with no gene match: 3. CDR3 sequence: CASSLGQGSSPLHF. The CDR3 coding sequence is TGCGCCAGCAGCTTGGGACAGGGAAGTTCACCCCTCCACTTT.

The chain couples TRBV28 to TRBJ2-5, with no clear D. The CDR3 loop spans 13 amino acids. Germline-derived CDR1 and CDR2 are MDHEN and SYDVKM. V lost 5 bases, J lost 5 bases, and 12 bases lay in between. CDR3 region: CASSTSSQETQYF. Here the CDR3 DNA reads TGTGCCAGCAGTACGAGCTCTCAGGAGACCCAGTACTTC.

The V and J genes are TRBV5-4 and TRBJ2-7, with 16 bases aligning to TRBD2. Germline CDR1 SGHNT, CDR2 YYREEE (reference sequence). V shed 0 bases, J shed 3 bases, and the junction held 6 bases outside the gene matches. This CDR3 region has 18 residues. The CDR3 spells CASSLGGTSGGALYEQYF. Written as DNA, the CDR3 is TGTGCCAGCAGCTTGGGCGGGACTAGCGGGGGGGCCCTCTACGAGCAGTACTTC.

This chain joins TRBV6-5 and TRBJ2-5; D gene unclear. Trimming pared 0 bases from V and 3 bases from J, leaving 2 bases between. CDR1 is MNHEY, CDR2 SVGAGI, per germline. This CDR3 is built from 12 residues. DNA of the CDR3: TGTGCCAGCAGTTACTCCGAAGAGACCCAGTACTTC. As protein: CASSYSEETQYF.

This chain links TRBV3-1 (or the pseudogene TRBV3-2) with TRBJ1-1, with 9 nucleotides matching TRBD1. Germline trimming cut 4 bases from V and 5 bases from J; bases unmatched to any gene: 8. The CDR3 has 15 residues. Germline CDR1 is LGHDT and CDR2 is YNNKEL (reference sequence). CDR3 DNA sequence: TGTGCCAGCAGCCTGATGACAGGGGGAAGGACTGAAGCTTTCTTT. Residues: CASSLMTGGRTEAFF.

The chain links TRBV5-1 to TRBJ2-5; D may be TRBD1 (5 bases). Trimming removed 4 bases from V and 2 bases from J, with 9 bases in between. Germline CDR1 is SGHRS and CDR2 is YFSETQ. The CDR3 has 13 residues. The CDR3 loop reads CASSVRDQETQYF. DNA for the CDR3: TGCGCCAGCAGCGTCAGGGATCAAGAGACCCAGTACTTC.

The rearrangement joins TRBV7-8 to TRBJ1-3; D call uncertain. Germline V lookup: CDR1 SGHVS, CDR2 FQNEAQ. This CDR3 comprises 15 residues. V lost 11 bases to trimming and J lost 0 bases, with 17 bases between them. CDR3 loop: CAGSLGPGSGNTIYF. The DNA for the CDR3 is TGTGCCGGAAGCCTCGGACCCGGCTCTGGAAACACCATATATTTT.